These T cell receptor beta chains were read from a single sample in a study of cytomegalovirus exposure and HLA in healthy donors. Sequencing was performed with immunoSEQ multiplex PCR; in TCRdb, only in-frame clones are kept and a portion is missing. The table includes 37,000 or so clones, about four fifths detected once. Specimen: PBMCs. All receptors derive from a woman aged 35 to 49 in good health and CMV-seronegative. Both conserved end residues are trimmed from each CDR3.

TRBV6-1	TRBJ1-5	ASKGQGDQPQH
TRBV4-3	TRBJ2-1	ASSQEPVGGKYNEQF
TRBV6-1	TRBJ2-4	ASSEGGGLAKNIQY
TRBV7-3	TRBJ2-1	ASSLRGGAEGEQF
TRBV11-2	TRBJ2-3	ASRLGTRTDTQY
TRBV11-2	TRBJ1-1	ASSFNLGGAF
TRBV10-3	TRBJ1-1	AISDNMNTEAF
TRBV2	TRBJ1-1	ASSELRGTLEAF
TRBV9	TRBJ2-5	ASSVAPRSGEGAQY
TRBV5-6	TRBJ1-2	ASSRTGTGDYGYT
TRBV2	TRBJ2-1	ASSEGGASYNEQF
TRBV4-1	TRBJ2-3	ASSQAPRHSSTDTQY
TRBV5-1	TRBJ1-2	ASSLDGQDGYT
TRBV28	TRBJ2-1	ASSPIAGTYNEQF
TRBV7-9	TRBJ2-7	ASSLGLAAEQY
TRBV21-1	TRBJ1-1	ASSSRDSNTEAF
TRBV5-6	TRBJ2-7	ASSLWGVWKDEQY
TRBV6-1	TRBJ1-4	ASSEGEANEKLF
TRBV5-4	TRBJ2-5	ASSTGQLQETQY
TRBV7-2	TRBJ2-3	ASSSDRGNTQY
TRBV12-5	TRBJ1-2	ASGQDQGLYGYT
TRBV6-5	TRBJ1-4	ASSYDRATNEKLF
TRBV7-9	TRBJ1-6	ASIPDRVGSPLH
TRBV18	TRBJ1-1	ASSPPASRAF
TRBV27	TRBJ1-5	ASSLRENQPQH
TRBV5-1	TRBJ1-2	ASSLTTGYGNGYT
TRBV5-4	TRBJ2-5	ASSGVGGAGYQETQY
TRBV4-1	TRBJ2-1	ASSQLDMGLSSYNEQF
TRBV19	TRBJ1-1	ASSIETVNTEAF
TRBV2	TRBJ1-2	ASSELTTNYGYT
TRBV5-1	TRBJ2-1	ASNNRGSNEQF
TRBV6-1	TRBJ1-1	ASRAGLNTEAF
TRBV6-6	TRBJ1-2	ASSPVFVANYGYT
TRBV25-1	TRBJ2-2	ASSDPGESAGELF
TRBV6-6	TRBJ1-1	ASTSTPNTEAF
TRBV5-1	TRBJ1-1	ASSLEGRTEAF
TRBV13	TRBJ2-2	ASSFYSGNTGELF
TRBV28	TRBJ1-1	AIVSDAVAEAF
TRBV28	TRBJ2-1	ASAGTLAGDEQF
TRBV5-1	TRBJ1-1	ASSLVAPPGSEAF
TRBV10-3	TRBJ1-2	AISYRDSGYT
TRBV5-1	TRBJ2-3	ASSPPGTGGPDTQY
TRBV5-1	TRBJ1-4	ASSPGVNEKLF
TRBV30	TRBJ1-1	AWWQAGAF
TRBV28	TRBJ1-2	ASSPGQDYGYT
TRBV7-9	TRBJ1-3	ASSLPVGSGNTIY
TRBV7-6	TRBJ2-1	ASSAGPKDEQF
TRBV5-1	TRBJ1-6	ASSWGAGDSPLH
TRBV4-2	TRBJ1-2	ASSQYHKQGSNGYT
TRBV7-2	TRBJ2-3	ASSVLAGSTDTQY
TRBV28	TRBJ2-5	ASRPDREETQY
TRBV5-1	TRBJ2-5	ASSPQQGQTQY
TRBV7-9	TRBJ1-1	ASSSRTGQNTEAF
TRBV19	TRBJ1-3	ASSFAGNTIY
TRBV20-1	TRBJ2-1	SAGGTSQF
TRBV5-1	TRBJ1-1	ASSRDMNTEAF
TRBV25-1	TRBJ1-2	ASSAGYGYT
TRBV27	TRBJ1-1	ASSFRGGSAEAF
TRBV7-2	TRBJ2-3	ASSSRAGGSVNTQY